This TCR beta chain was captured in a study of T cells in Graves' hyperthyroidism and ophthalmopathy. As for the study in general: Specimen type is peripheral blood, collected at initial diagnosis prior to any treatment.

In germline, CDR1 is SGHRS, CDR2 YFSETQ. The CDR3 is 15 residues long. Trimming pared 1 base from V and 4 bases from J, leaving 13 bases between. In this sample, this clonotype turned up a few times. Hyperthyroidism, newly diagnosed and lasting under 2 months, affected patients aged 18 to 65. Amplification of TCR beta CDR3 regions used RNA as the template. Using the HTBI primer set, a first-round RT-PCR was run on the TCR CDR3. TCRdb recomputed calls from the multiplex PCR reads with MiXCR, one row per CDR3 protein. In the table there are 690,000 or so distinct CDR3 sequences, 15% to 20% of which are singletons.

The chain links TRBV5-1 to TRBJ2-3, with D unresolved. The origin of this receptor is a woman between 50 and 59 years old with Graves' hyperthyroidism that later progressed to Graves' ophthalmopathy. Sequenced sample: blood. For the CDR3, the DNA is TGCGCCAGCAGCTTGCTCGGCGTTGGCGCAGATACGCAGTATTTT. The encoded protein is CASSLLGVGADTQYF.